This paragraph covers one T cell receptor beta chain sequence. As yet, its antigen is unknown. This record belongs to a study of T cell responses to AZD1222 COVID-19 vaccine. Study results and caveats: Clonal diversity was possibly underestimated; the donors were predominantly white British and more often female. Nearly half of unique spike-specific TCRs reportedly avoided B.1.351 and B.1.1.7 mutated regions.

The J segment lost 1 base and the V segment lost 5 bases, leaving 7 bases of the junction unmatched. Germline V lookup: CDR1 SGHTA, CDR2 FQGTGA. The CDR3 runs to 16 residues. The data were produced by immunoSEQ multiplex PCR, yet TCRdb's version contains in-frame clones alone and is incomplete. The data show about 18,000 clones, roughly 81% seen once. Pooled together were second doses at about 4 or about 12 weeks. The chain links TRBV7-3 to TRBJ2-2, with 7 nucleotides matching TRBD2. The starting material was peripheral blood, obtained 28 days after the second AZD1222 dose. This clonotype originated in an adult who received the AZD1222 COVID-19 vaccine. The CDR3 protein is CASSRMGGGNTGELFF. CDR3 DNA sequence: TGTGCCAGCAGCCGCATGGGCGGGGGGAACACCGGGGAGCTGTTTTTT.